These 26 T cell receptor beta chains originate from one sample sequenced in a study of CD8 T cells in ankylosing spondylitis. One entry per CDR3 protein, called by TCRdb with MiXCR from the 5' RACE reads. The data contain 150,000 to 200,000 distinct CDR3 sequences, around 17% of them seen just once; the ten biggest clones take up roughly 8%. Specimen: blood, either unsorted or a sorted T cell fraction (not recorded which). Source of these receptors: a male donor with ankylosing spondylitis or in good health (not recorded which).

This clonotype was detected many times. J is TRBJ2-2 and V is TRBV6-1, with TRBD1 as a possible D gene (5 bases). Germline CDR1 and CDR2: MNHNS and SASEGT. This CDR3 contains 16 residues. Trimming pared 6 bases from V and 0 bases from J, leaving 14 bases between. CDR3 nucleotides: TGTGCCAGCAGCAAAAGGGCAGGGACGAACACCGGGGAGCTGTTTTTT. Translated: CASSKRAGTNTGELFF.

The rearrangement joins TRBV4-1 to TRBJ2-1; D is uncertain. Germline lookup yields CDR1 MGHRA and CDR2 YSYEKL. The germline V and J ends were trimmed by 8 bases and 7 bases, with 9 bases remaining between them. The CDR3 is made up of 11 amino acids. Here the CDR3 DNA reads TGCGCCAGCGCATCATTGAATGAGCAGTTCTTC. This codes for CASASLNEQFF.

This clonotype was observed at least ten times. This chain links TRBV12-3 or TRBV12-4 with TRBJ1-1; 8 bases are a match to TRBD1. Unmatched junction bases numbered 9, after V lost 7 bases and J lost 5 bases. The CDR3 has 14 residues. The CDR3 here is CASTLDRGWTEAFF. Written as DNA, the CDR3 is TGTGCCAGCACCCTAGACAGGGGATGGACTGAAGCTTTCTTT.

The table lists this clonotype with a few counts. The gene calls are TRBV28 and TRBJ1-2, with 8 bases fitting TRBD1. V gave up 3 bases and J gave up 0 bases; unmatched junction bases: 6. CDR1 and CDR2 from the germline V gene are MDHEN and SYDVKM. This CDR3 comprises 16 residues. The CDR3 DNA sequence: TGTGCCAGCAGTTTTGGGACAGGTCTTACTAACTATGGCTACACCTTC. Translated: CASSFGTGLTNYGYTF.

This clonotype was detected only a few times. The V call is TRBV28, the J call TRBJ2-1, with a weak D call TRBD2 (6 bases). Trimming took 1 base from V and 10 from J, leaving 23 bases between them. The CDR3 has 17 amino acids. Germline values: CDR1 MDHEN, CDR2 SYDVKM. The CDR3 loop reads CASSLSLLAALGREQFF. The CDR3 region has the DNA TGTGCCAGCAGTTTATCCCTCCTAGCTGCTCTAGGGAGGGAGCAGTTCTTC.

In the case of this clonotype: Being one base from a much bigger clone, this may be a read error. This chain uses TRBV20-1 with TRBJ2-1, with TRBD2 identical over 10 bases. The CDR3 loop spans 15 amino acids. The germline V gene encodes CDR1 DFQATT and CDR2 SNEGSKA (reference sequence). V trimming: 0 bases; J trimming: 5 bases; junction bases outside the gene matches: 4. CDR3 amino acids: CSARDSLAGDNEQFF. Here the CDR3 DNA reads TGCAGTGCTAGAGATTCGCTAGCGGGAGACAATGAGCAGTTCTTC.

The V gene is TRBV20-1, the J gene TRBJ2-5, with 9 bases identical to TRBD1. V lost 3 bases and J lost 5; bases outside the gene matches: 13. This CDR3 has 16 residues. Germline V gene lookup returns CDR1 DFQATT and CDR2 SNEGSKA (reference sequence). Here the CDR3 DNA reads TGCAGTGCTAGGCCCCGCGGGACAGGGTACATCGAGACCCAGTACTTC. It is translated as CSARPRGTGYIETQYF.

The CDR3 protein is CASSSPGQGRNEQFF. In DNA form, the CDR3 reads TGTGCCAGCAGCTCCCCCGGACAGGGGAGGAATGAGCAGTTCTTC. The chain joins TRBV7-9 to TRBJ2-1, with 9 bases aligning to TRBD1. Germline CDR1 reads SEHNR; CDR2 reads FQNEAQ (reference sequence). This CDR3 contains 15 residues. V shed 4 bases, J shed 7 bases, and the junction held 8 bases outside the gene matches.

The CDR3 DNA follows: TGTGCCATCAGTGCGGCAGGGGAGCTGTTTTTT. Its translation: CAISAAGELFF. The V and J genes are TRBV10-3 and TRBJ2-2, with no clear D. The germline V and J ends were trimmed by 4 bases and 8 bases, with 5 bases remaining between them. CDR1 and CDR2 from the germline V gene are ENHRY and SYGVKD. The CDR3 totals 11 residues.

This clonotype was recorded at least ten times. V gene TRBV4-1 combines with J gene TRBJ2-3; D may be TRBD2 (5 bases). CDR3 size: 16 residues. Trimming shortened V by 5 bases and J by 0 bases, and 15 bases separated the two germline ends. Looked up from germline, CDR1 is MGHRA and CDR2 is YSYEKL. The CDR3 loop reads CASSSRFRGSTDTQYF. CDR3 coding DNA: TGCGCCAGCAGCTCAAGATTCCGGGGTAGCACAGATACGCAGTATTTT.

This clonotype has only a few counts. This rearrangement joins TRBV20-1 to TRBJ2-1, with 10 positions matching TRBD2. Germline values: CDR1 DFQATT, CDR2 SNEGSKA (reference sequence). V shed 5 bases, J shed 0 bases, and the junction held 7 bases outside the gene matches. This CDR3 has 16 residues. In nucleotides, the CDR3 is TGCAGTGCTCTTGCTTCTAGCGGGAGCTCCTACAATGAGCAGTTCTTC. Residues: CSALASSGSSYNEQFF.

This clonotype was seen more than once but under ten times. This chain uses TRBV12-3 or TRBV12-4 with TRBJ2-2, with TRBD2 as a possible D gene (6 bases). Trimming shortened V by 5 bases and J by 5 bases, and 12 bases separated the two germline ends. This CDR3 spans 14 amino acids. The CDR3 DNA sequence: TGTGCCAGCAGTGGTGGTGCGGGAACCGGGGAGCTGTTTTTT. Translation: CASSGGAGTGELFF.

The chain has TRBV29-1 and TRBJ2-7, with D unclear. This CDR3 spans 10 amino acids. Per germline, CDR1 SQVTM and CDR2 ANQGSEA. Between the trimmed V and J ends, which lost 7 bases and 6 bases, there was a span of 10 bases. The CDR3 is CSARTSEQYF. The DNA for the CDR3 is TGCAGCGCTCGGACCTCCGAGCAGTACTTC.

The table lists this clonotype with a few counts. J is TRBJ1-4 and V is TRBV14; D call uncertain. CDR1 and CDR2 (germline): SGHDN, FVKESK. The CDR3 loop spans 13 amino acids. Trimming removed 0 bases from V and 4 bases from J, with 3 bases in between. The CDR3 sequence: CASSQDSNEKLFF. The CDR3, as DNA: TGTGCCAGCAGCCAAGACAGTAATGAAAAACTGTTTTTT.

The table lists this clonotype with many counts. The DNA of the CDR3 is TGTGCCACCTTCGCGAGGGACACCAACTACGAGCAGTACTTC. Translating gives CATFARDTNYEQYF. The chain joins TRBV24-1 to TRBJ2-7; D may be TRBD1 (6 bases). CDR1 and CDR2 (germline): KGHDR, SFDVKD. The CDR3 extends over 14 amino acids. The V gene lost 9 bases and the J gene lost 3 bases, with 17 bases spanning the gap.

This clonotype was counted many times. The V call is TRBV29-1, the J call TRBJ2-1, with 8 bases lining up with TRBD2. Germline CDR1 SQVTM, CDR2 ANQGSEA. The trim removed 0 bases at V and 4 bases at J, leaving 8 bases unmatched. This CDR3 spans 16 amino acids. The CDR3 DNA sequence: TGCAGCGTTGAAGAAGTGGCGTCTAGCGGGTACAATGAGCAGTTCTTC. Translating gives CSVEEVASSGYNEQFF.

This clonotype showed up just a few times. The chain recombines TRBV5-1 with TRBJ2-2; 11 bases match TRBD2. J lost 6 bases, V lost 4 bases, and 17 bases had no gene match. Germline V lookup: CDR1 SGHRS, CDR2 YFSETQ. This CDR3 has 19 amino acids. This CDR3 is CASSHRQELAGVFAGELFF. CDR3 in DNA: TGCGCCAGCAGCCATAGACAGGAACTAGCGGGAGTTTTCGCCGGGGAGCTGTTTTTT. Based on the CDR3 plus reference TRBV5-1 and TRBJ2-2, the full variable domain is KAGVTQTPRYLIKTRGQQVTLSCSPISGHRSVSWYQQTPGQGLQFLFEYFSETQRNKGNFPGRFSGRQFSNSRSEMNVSTLELGDSALYLCASSHRQELAGVFAGELFFGEGSRLTVL.

This clonotype was recorded a few times. The genes are TRBV29-1 and TRBJ2-3; 15 positions match TRBD2. Trimming removed 8 bases from V and 8 bases from J; junction bases left unmatched: 11. This CDR3 has 15 amino acids. Germline lookup yields CDR1 SQVTM and CDR2 ANQGSEA. The CDR3 here is CSYNGLAGGQATQYF. In DNA form, the CDR3 reads TGCAGCTACAACGGACTAGCGGGAGGGCAGGCTACGCAGTATTTT.

This clonotype was counted only a few times. The gene calls are TRBV4-2 and TRBJ2-3; D unclear. The CDR3 spans 15 residues. Germline assignment: CDR1 LGHNA and CDR2 YNFKEQ. V was clipped by 0 bases and J by 6 bases, with 13 bases between them. Here the CDR3 DNA reads TGTGCCAGCAGCCAAGAAGCCCCTCCCACGGATACGCAGTATTTT. Its protein product is CASSQEAPPTDTQYF.

The J gene is TRBJ2-3, the V gene TRBV5-1; TRBD1 aligns across 9 bases. CDR1 and CDR2 from the germline V gene are SGHRS and YFSETQ. V lost 3 bases and J lost 4; bases outside the gene matches: 3. The CDR3 sequence is 14 residues long. The CDR3 bases are TGCGCCAGCAGCTCCAGACAGGGGGCAGATACGCAGTATTTT. Its translation is CASSSRQGADTQYF.

This clonotype has at least ten counts. This chain joins TRBV6-1 and TRBJ2-1; D possibly corresponds to TRBD1 (6 bases). Germline CDR1 reads MNHNS; CDR2 reads SASEGT. V gave up 6 bases and J gave up 5 bases, with 20 bases separating them. The CDR3 totals 16 residues. CDR3 nucleotide sequence: TGTGCCAGCAGCCTCCCCCAGGGGAGCGGAAACAATGAGCAGTTCTTC. It specifies CASSLPQGSGNNEQFF.

The V gene is TRBV13, the J gene TRBJ2-4; 13 bases are a match to TRBD2. There are 19 residues in the CDR3. Germline lookup yields CDR1 PRHDT and CDR2 FYEKMQ (reference sequence). V dropped 5 bases and J dropped 3; count of bases not matched to a gene: 13. The CDR3 loop reads CASSPRTSGSGFGKNIQYF. The CDR3 nucleotides read TGTGCCAGCAGCCCCCGGACTAGCGGGAGTGGATTTGGCAAAAACATTCAGTACTTC.

The chain employs TRBV19 and TRBJ1-2; D unresolved. The V end was cut by 4 bases, the J end by 4 bases, with 13 bases between. The CDR3 spans 14 residues. The V gene's germline CDR1 is LNHDA and CDR2 SQIVND (reference sequence). The CDR3 sequence is CASSRTVASYGYTF. The CDR3 DNA reads as TGTGCCAGTAGTAGAACGGTTGCCTCCTATGGCTACACCTTC.

V usage is TRBV28 and J usage is TRBJ1-1, with TRBD1 identical over 7 bases. V shed 6 bases, J shed 1 base, and the junction held 17 bases outside the gene matches. CDR3 length: 18 residues. Germline lookup yields CDR1 MDHEN and CDR2 SYDVKM. CDR3 DNA sequence: TGTGCCAGCAGCGAAACCGGGACAGCCCTTACTGGGAACACTGAAGCTTTCTTT. This translates into CASSETGTALTGNTEAFF.

This clonotype has only a few counts. Sequence at one end of the junction differs from germline and may be a read error. The rearrangement uses TRBV12-3 or TRBV12-4 and TRBJ1-3, with TRBD1 as a possible D gene (5 bases). The CDR3 consists of 15 residues. The CDR3 here is CASSIAGISGNTIYF. CDR3 bases: TGTGCCAGCAGTATAGCAGGGATCTCTGGAAACACCATATATTTT.

Ten or more counts support this clonotype. The chain has TRBV29-1 and TRBJ2-1; 7 nucleotides match TRBD2. This CDR3 is built from 19 residues. Germline CDR1 is SQVTM and CDR2 is ANQGSEA. V gave up 7 bases and J gave up 0 bases; unmatched junction bases: 21. The CDR3: CSGPPRSASGTSSYNEQFF. CDR3 DNA sequence: TGCAGCGGCCCCCCGCGGTCGGCTAGCGGAACCAGCTCCTACAATGAGCAGTTCTTC.